Listed below are T cell receptor beta chains from one sample, sequenced in a study of human T cells and chemical hapten exposure. TCRdb re-called the RACE reads with MiXCR, one entry per CDR3 protein. The table shows about 82,000 distinct CDR3 sequences, with about 10% occurring only once. Sequenced material: whole blood, taken in connection with sensitization to the hapten diphenylcyclopropenone (DPC). These receptor sequences come from a woman in her forties or fifties with alopecia areata. Some clones in this sample may be carry-over from other donors' samples. The CDR3 runs from the conserved cysteine through the conserved F or W. The D gene is left open where the match is weak.

J,V,D,CDR3
TRBJ2-1,TRBV11-1,TRBD2,CATSSGSSYNEQFF
TRBJ2-2,TRBV19,.,CASSQTGQGFANTGELFF
TRBJ2-2,TRBV7-2,.,CASSLARADGGELFF
TRBJ2-7,TRBV6-2/TRBV6-3,TRBD1,CASSYRDRDGEQYF
TRBJ2-3,TRBV6-4,.,CASSAGFSTDTQYF
TRBJ2-3,TRBV24-1,TRBD2,CATSGLAGGVDTQYF
TRBJ2-5,TRBV30,.,CAFSNMSPRETQYF
TRBJ2-3,TRBV3-1,.,CASSQSPSGTDTQYF
TRBJ1-1,TRBV2,.,CASSEITEAFF
TRBJ2-3,TRBV7-2,.,CASRPGPGRTDTQYF
TRBJ2-3,TRBV11-3,.,CASLNNSWTSTDTQYF
TRBJ2-7,TRBV6-2/TRBV6-3,.,CASSYRIPSGHLNEQYF
TRBJ2-3,TRBV7-2,.,CASSLGGGPTDTQYF
TRBJ1-1,TRBV20-1,.,CSARDWGVLGTEAFF
TRBJ2-1,TRBV6-2/TRBV6-3,.,CASSATGLVYNEQFF
TRBJ2-5,TRBV4-1,.,CASSQEVAYRVGTQYF
TRBJ2-3,TRBV29-1,.,CSVEEPGEQYF
TRBJ2-3,TRBV10-3,TRBD1,CAISDPGQGYTDTQYF
TRBJ1-5,TRBV20-1,.,CSAKGARVNQPQHF
TRBJ2-7,TRBV4-1,.,CASSQESGNRANEQYF
TRBJ2-7,TRBV6-2/TRBV6-3,.,CASSYSVKNYYEQYF
TRBJ2-4,TRBV11-2,.,CASSLSGLGQYF
TRBJ2-3,TRBV18,TRBD2,CASSPVMGLAGSTDTQYF
TRBJ2-1,TRBV18,.,CASSPPSYNEQFF
TRBJ2-4,TRBV6-2/TRBV6-3,.,CASTTVGRGAKNIQYF
TRBJ2-1,TRBV5-1,TRBD2,CASSPSGAPNEQFF
TRBJ2-3,TRBV12-3/TRBV12-4,.,CASSLRSSVRTDTQYF
TRBJ2-7,TRBV7-6,.,CASSLSTSYEQYF
TRBJ2-4,TRBV29-1,TRBD1,CSVQDRAKNIQYF
TRBJ2-2,TRBV16,TRBD1,CASSPGQGPDGELFF
TRBJ2-7,TRBV14,.,CASSQELGIFYEQYF
TRBJ2-3,TRBV11-2,.,CASSSGTGDTQYF
TRBJ2-3,TRBV7-9,.,CASSSTLARASTDTQYF
TRBJ2-7,TRBV18,.,CASSPPAASYEQYF
TRBJ2-1,TRBV5-1,TRBD2,CASSLLAGGRFF
TRBJ2-3,TRBV20-1,.,CSAPFRGRGTDTQYF
TRBJ2-7,TRBV12-3/TRBV12-4,.,CASSLNTGSYEQYF
TRBJ2-1,TRBV7-2,TRBD1,CASNQPDRGEQFF
TRBJ2-6,TRBV18,TRBD1,CASSPRGQGANVLTF
TRBJ2-2,TRBV14,TRBD2,CASSSTSGAGTGELFF
TRBJ2-1,TRBV24-1,TRBD1,CATPGTDWSYNEQFF
TRBJ2-6,TRBV28,TRBD1,CASSPGGRTSGANVLTF
TRBJ2-3,TRBV28,TRBD2,CASSSLLLAGIPDTQYF
TRBJ2-7,TRBV6-6,.,CASRVREDEQYF
TRBJ1-2,TRBV12-3/TRBV12-4,.,CASSPRGRVYGYTF
TRBJ2-1,TRBV2,TRBD2,CASTRGRGTSGRSEQFF
TRBJ1-6,TRBV29-1,TRBD1,CSVRDRENSPLHF
TRBJ2-3,TRBV5-6,.,CASSLGDGDTQYF
TRBJ2-3,TRBV4-1,TRBD2,CASSQDSSGRADTQYF
TRBJ2-5,TRBV6-6,.,CASRPTGLETQYF
TRBJ2-7,TRBV20-1,TRBD1,CSARDGDRVNEQYF
TRBJ2-7,TRBV6-5,TRBD2,CASSYSKASGIREQYF
TRBJ2-3,TRBV7-9,.,CASSLGQGGADTQYF
TRBJ2-3,TRBV27,TRBD1,CASSLSRTGGAYTQYF
TRBJ2-7,TRBV3-1,.,CASSQASTGVAYEQYF